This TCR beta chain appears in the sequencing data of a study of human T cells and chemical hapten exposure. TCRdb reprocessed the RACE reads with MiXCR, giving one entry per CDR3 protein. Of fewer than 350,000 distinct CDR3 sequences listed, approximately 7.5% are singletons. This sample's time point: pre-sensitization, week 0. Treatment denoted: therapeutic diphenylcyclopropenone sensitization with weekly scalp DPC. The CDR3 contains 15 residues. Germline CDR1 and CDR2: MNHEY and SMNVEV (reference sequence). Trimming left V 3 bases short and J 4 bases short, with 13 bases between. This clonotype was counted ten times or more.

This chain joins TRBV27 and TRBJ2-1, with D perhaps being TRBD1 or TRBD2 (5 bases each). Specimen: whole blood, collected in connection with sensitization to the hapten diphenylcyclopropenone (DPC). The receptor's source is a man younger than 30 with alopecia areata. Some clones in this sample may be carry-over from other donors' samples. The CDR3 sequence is CASSFSGSGYNEQFF. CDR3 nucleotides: TGTGCCAGCAGTTTTTCAGGGAGTGGGTACAATGAGCAGTTCTTC.